A single sample gave rise to the 23 T cell receptor beta chains below, sequenced in a study of beta chain features in type 1 diabetes. Expressed TCRB transcripts were sequenced after all isolated RNA was converted to cDNA. The repertoire was sequenced with immunoSEQ multiplex PCR; TCRdb's copy has only in-frame clones and lacks some. The sample has 200,000 to 300,000 clones; more than 65% are singletons. The sample consisted of naive CD4+ T cells from blood. Receptors were obtained from a man under 40 in good health.

The chain carries TRBV5-1 and TRBJ2-4; 8 bases match TRBD1. Germline CDR1 SGHRS, CDR2 YFSETQ. The CDR3 extends over 16 amino acids. V shed 2 bases and J 0 bases; nucleotides not matched to a gene: 4. CDR3 DNA sequence: TGCGCCAGCAGCTTTGGACAGGGTAGAGCCAAAAACATTCAGTACTTC. Amino acids: CASSFGQGRAKNIQYF. Combining the CDR3 with reference TRBV5-1 and TRBJ2-4 gives the whole variable domain KAGVTQTPRYLIKTRGQQVTLSCSPISGHRSVSWYQQTPGQGLQFLFEYFSETQRNKGNFPGRFSGRQFSNSRSEMNVSTLELGDSALYLCASSFGQGRAKNIQYFGAGTRLSVL.

This chain joins TRBV30 and TRBJ2-3, with unresolved D. V was pared by 1 base and J by 10 bases, with 15 bases between. The CDR3 contains 13 residues. Germline V gives CDR1 GTSNPN, CDR2 SVGIG (reference sequence). The CDR3 here is CAWSGLGYRSQYF. CDR3 nucleotides: TGTGCCTGGAGTGGGCTGGGTTATCGATCGCAGTATTTT.

The chain carries TRBV14 and TRBJ1-2; TRBD1 aligns across 8 bases. Losses at the gene ends were 4 bases for V and 7 bases for J; bases not matched to a gene: 8. Germline CDR1 SGHDN, CDR2 FVKESK. CDR3 length: 14 residues. CDR3 sequence: CASSRGQGIRGYTF. CDR3 DNA: TGTGCCAGCAGCCGTGGACAGGGAATTCGTGGCTACACCTTC.

The sample holds a few counts of this clone. V is TRBV9 and J is TRBJ2-3; the match to TRBD2 covers 10 bases. The CDR3 has 17 residues. Germline trimming cut 3 bases from V and 5 bases from J; bases unmatched to any gene: 12. Germline lookup yields CDR1 SGDLS and CDR2 YYNGEE. CDR3 sequence (DNA): TGTGCCAGCAGCGCCCCCATAGCTAGCGGGAGAGGAGATACGCAGTATTTT. This gives the protein CASSAPIASGRGDTQYF.

The gene calls are TRBV29-1 and TRBJ2-3; D might be TRBD1 (5 bases). Germline CDR1 SQVTM, CDR2 ANQGSEA. The CDR3 is 17 amino acids. The V end lost 5 bases, the J end lost 1 base, and 22 bases lay between the germline ends. Here the CDR3 reads CSVQGLPKRLGTDTQYF. CDR3 coding DNA: TGCAGCGTTCAGGGCCTCCCTAAGCGTCTAGGCACAGATACGCAGTATTTT.

V usage is TRBV6-6 and J usage is TRBJ2-5; D might be TRBD1 (6 bases). Germline values: CDR1 MNHNY, CDR2 SVGAGI (reference sequence). The CDR3 length is 13 residues. Trimming shortened V by 9 bases and J by 7 bases, and 18 bases separated the two germline ends. CDR3 DNA sequence: TGTGCCAGAAGTAGACAGGTGCCGGGGACCCAGTACTTC. Translation: CARSRQVPGTQYF.

In this sample, this clone turned up once. V usage is TRBV6-6 and J usage is TRBJ2-5; 10 bases match TRBD2. J was trimmed by 2 bases and V by 6 bases; bases with no gene match: 6. CDR3 length: 15 amino acids. CDR1 is MNHNY and CDR2 is SVGAGI in the germline V gene (reference sequence). The CDR3 spells CASRPGLANQETQYF. In nucleotides, the CDR3 is TGTGCCAGCAGACCGGGACTAGCGAATCAAGAGACCCAGTACTTC.

This clone was picked up a small number of times. The chain is built from TRBV29-1 and TRBJ2-3; D not resolved. The V end lost 5 bases, the J end lost 4 bases, and 13 bases lay between the germline ends. Germline V CDR1 and CDR2: SQVTM, ANQGSEA. The CDR3 totals 13 residues. This chain's CDR3 is CSVHRATPDTQYF. The CDR3, as DNA: TGCAGCGTTCACCGGGCCACTCCAGATACGCAGTATTTT.

This sequence joins TRBV7-2 and TRBJ2-7, with 7 nucleotides matching TRBD1. Germline assignment: CDR1 SGHTA and CDR2 FQGNSA. V gave up 5 bases and J gave up 6 bases; unmatched junction bases: 7. This CDR3 contains 13 residues. CDR3 bases: TGTGCCAGCAGCCGGACAGGTGAAGGCGAGCAGTACTTC. Translation gives CASSRTGEGEQYF.

The gene calls are TRBV12-5 and TRBJ2-3; no reliable D call. CDR3 size: 12 residues. V gave up 5 bases and J gave up 8 bases, with 11 bases separating them. Germline V gene lookup returns CDR1 LGHNT and CDR2 FRNRAP. CDR3 DNA: TGTGCTAGTGGTCCCCCTATGGCTACGCAGTATTTT. Protein: CASGPPMATQYF.

CDR3 nucleotide sequence: TGCGCCAGCAGCCAAGATAACAGGGTCAACGAGCAGTACTTC. It encodes CASSQDNRVNEQYF. The rearrangement links TRBV4-3 to TRBJ2-7, with a weak D call TRBD1 (6 bases). Germline CDR1 is LGHNA and CDR2 is YSLEER. V lost 0 bases and J lost 5, with 11 bases in between. The CDR3 runs to 14 residues.

The chain combines TRBV7-9 with TRBJ1-1; 10 nucleotides agree with TRBD1. The CDR3 consists of 13 residues. Germline values: CDR1 SEHNR, CDR2 FQNEAQ (reference sequence). V lost 5 bases, J lost 9 bases, and 6 bases stayed unmatched. The CDR3 DNA reads as TGTGCCAGCAGCCCAGGGGGACAGGGGAAAGCTTTCTTT. Its protein is CASSPGGQGKAFF.

A few counts support this clone. The rearrangement links TRBV6-5 to TRBJ2-3; 7 bases are a match to TRBD1. This CDR3 region has 15 residues. CDR1 MNHEY and CDR2 SVGAGI come from the germline V gene. Unmatched junction bases numbered 3, after V lost 2 bases and J lost 1 base. CDR3 amino acids: CASSYQGQRTDTQYF. CDR3 coding DNA: TGTGCCAGCAGTTACCAGGGACAGCGCACAGATACGCAGTATTTT.

The rearrangement links TRBV15 to TRBJ2-4; unclear D gene. This CDR3 is built from 12 residues. The V end was cut by 0 bases, the J end by 12 bases, with 9 bases between. CDR1 is LNHNV and CDR2 is YYDKDF in the germline V gene (reference sequence). The DNA of the CDR3 is TGTGCCACCAGCAGAGATCGTTACAGTCAGTACTTC. It translates to CATSRDRYSQYF.

The CDR3 is CASSVQGGRGNEQFF. In DNA, the CDR3 is TGTGCCAGCAGTGTCCAAGGGGGACGAGGGAATGAGCAGTTCTTC. J is TRBJ2-1 and V is TRBV2; a possible D gene is TRBD1 (6 bases). V lost 4 bases and J 7 bases, leaving 17 bases between the germline ends. Germline values: CDR1 SNHLY, CDR2 FYNNEI. The CDR3 contains 15 residues.

The genes are TRBV23-1 and TRBJ1-5, with D possibly being TRBD1 (5 bases). TRBV23-1 is an open reading frame whose function is uncertain. The CDR3 loop spans 16 amino acids. V was pared by 2 bases and J by 2 bases, with 13 bases between. The chain's CDR3 is CASSQPPGVGNQPQHF. In nucleotides, the CDR3 is TGCGCCAGCAGTCAACCCCCGGGGGTGGGCAATCAGCCCCAGCATTTT.

This clone was seen a handful of times. This chain uses TRBV29-1 with TRBJ1-2, with D unresolved. CDR3 length equals 11 residues. CDR1 and CDR2 from the germline V gene are SQVTM and ANQGSEA. V was clipped by 8 bases and J by 2 bases, with 9 bases between them. This CDR3 reads CSFRLNYGYTF. The DNA for the CDR3 is TGCAGCTTCAGGCTAAACTATGGCTACACCTTC.

This sequence joins TRBV29-1 and TRBJ2-7; TRBD2 might be the D (6 bases). V was shortened by 3 bases and J by 4 bases, with 13 bases between the two germline ends. CDR3 length: 13 amino acids. CDR1 and CDR2 from the germline V gene are SQVTM and ANQGSEA. CDR3 sequence (DNA): TGCAGCGTTGACCCGCACGGGAGTTACGAGCAGTACTTC. Amino acid sequence: CSVDPHGSYEQYF.

The V and J genes are TRBV30 and TRBJ1-5; D ambiguous. CDR3 size: 14 residues. Germline-derived CDR1 and CDR2 are GTSNPN and SVGIG (reference sequence). V was pared by 7 bases and J by 2 bases, with 15 bases between. The CDR3 sequence: CASQSGNGNQPQHF. In DNA, the CDR3 is TGTGCCTCCCAATCCGGGAATGGCAATCAGCCCCAGCATTTT.

The chain is built from TRBV29-1 and TRBJ2-5; D unclear. Trimming left V 3 bases short and J 7 bases short, with 15 bases between. CDR1 is SQVTM, CDR2 ANQGSEA, per germline. This CDR3 is built from 13 residues. CDR3 loop: CSVEMVQMGTQYF. In nucleotides, the CDR3 is TGCAGCGTTGAGATGGTCCAGATGGGGACCCAGTACTTC.

This clone came up a few times. The CDR3 DNA sequence: TGTGCCAGCAGGTCTCCGGGACGGCAAACCTACGAGCAGTACTTC. Translated, it gives CASRSPGRQTYEQYF. The genes are TRBV6-6 and TRBJ2-7; D may correspond to TRBD1 or TRBD2 (5 bases each). CDR3 length: 15 residues. CDR1 is MNHNY and CDR2 is SVGAGI in the germline V gene (reference sequence). The V end was cut by 6 bases, the J end by 2 bases, with 17 bases between.

The V and J genes are TRBV27 and TRBJ1-4; 11 nucleotides agree with TRBD1. Per germline, CDR1 MNHEY and CDR2 SMNVEV (reference sequence). Trimming at V came to 5 bases and at J to 10 bases, leaving 6 bases not matched to a gene. The CDR3 has 14 residues. The CDR3 DNA reads TGTGCCAGCAGTCCCCAGGGACAGGGGGGAAAACTGTTTTTT. Residues: CASSPQGQGGKLFF.

The chain employs TRBV4-3 and TRBJ2-7; 10 bases line up with TRBD1. Per germline, CDR1 LGHNA and CDR2 YSLEER. CDR3 size: 16 residues. V lost 1 base and J lost 1; bases outside the gene matches: 4. In nucleotides, the CDR3 is TGCGCCAGCAGCCAAGCTTGGACAGGGGGTTCCTACGAGCAGTACTTC. Protein: CASSQAWTGGSYEQYF.